The rows below give T cell receptor beta chains drawn from one sample of a study of OX40 agonist ivuxolimab in advanced cancers. Assay: immunoSEQ multiplex PCR; the TCRdb copy retains only in-frame clones and omits some. The sample has some 90,000 clones, around 87% seen once. This specimen was CD4+ or CD8+ T cells sorted from blood, taken in a trial of the OX40 agonist ivuxolimab. These receptors were collected from an adult with an advanced solid tumor such as melanoma, head and neck, liver or kidney cancer. Each CDR3 is given with its conserved first and last residue. A D gene is named only where the DNA matches it firmly. For some rows the clone size is stated as once, few or many, or as a class when expanded; others skip it.

abundance,d_gene,v_gene,j_gene,CDR3aa,CDR3nt
-,-,TRBV5-1,TRBJ2-1,CASSLDQGSGDEQFF,TGCGCCAGCAGCTTGGATCAGGGGAGTGGAGATGAGCAGTTCTTC
-,TRBD2,TRBV14,TRBJ2-1,CASSQTSGSVYEQFF,TGTGCCAGCAGCCAGACTAGCGGGAGTGTCTATGAGCAGTTCTTC
few,-,TRBV5-1,TRBJ2-6,CASSSEGGAGANVLTF,TGCGCCAGCAGCTCGGAAGGGGGGGCCGGGGCCAACGTCCTGACTTTC
once,-,TRBV14,TRBJ2-3,CASSHPFKAHSTDTQYF,TGTGCCAGCAGCCACCCTTTTAAAGCTCATAGCACAGATACGCAGTATTTT
-,TRBD2,TRBV19,TRBJ2-1,CASRPSGSSYNEQFF,TGTGCCAGTAGGCCTAGCGGGAGCTCCTACAATGAGCAGTTCTTC
-,-,TRBV7-2,TRBJ1-1,CASSSYDRRGTEAFF,TGTGCCAGCAGCTCATACGACAGGCGGGGCACTGAAGCTTTCTTT
-,-,TRBV27,TRBJ2-3,CASSRDSGETDTQYF,TGTGCCAGCAGCCGAGACTCAGGCGAGACAGATACGCAGTATTTT
few,TRBD2,TRBV5-1,TRBJ2-7,CASSWTSGTIYEQYF,TGCGCCAGCAGCTGGACTAGCGGGACAATTTACGAGCAGTACTTC
-,-,TRBV5-6,TRBJ2-1,CASSLSGRTYNEQFF,TGTGCCAGCAGCTTGTCTGGCCGGACCTACAATGAGCAGTTCTTC
few,-,TRBV6-6,TRBJ1-1,CASRPPTDNTEAFF,TGTGCCAGCAGGCCCCCCACAGATAACACTGAAGCTTTCTTT
-,TRBD1,TRBV19,TRBJ1-1,CASTSWTGGNTEAFF,TGTGCCAGTACTTCCTGGACAGGGGGCAACACTGAAGCTTTCTTT
-,-,TRBV28,TRBJ2-3,CASNGEYTDTQYF,TGTGCCAGCAACGGGGAGTACACAGATACGCAGTATTTT
-,-,TRBV5-1,TRBJ2-7,CASSLEQASSYEQYF,TGCGCCAGCAGCTTGGAACAGGCGAGCTCCTACGAGCAGTACTTC
-,TRBD1,TRBV30,TRBJ1-1,CAWSVGRGQPEAFF,TGTGCCTGGAGTGTAGGTAGGGGGCAGCCTGAAGCTTTCTTT
-,TRBD2,TRBV6-1,TRBJ2-5,CASKFAGGQTQYF,TGTGCCAGCAAGTTTGCGGGAGGCCAGACCCAGTACTTC
-,-,TRBV27,TRBJ1-6,CASSSGVNSPLHF,TGTGCCAGCAGTTCAGGGGTCAATTCACCCCTCCACTTT
-,-,TRBV7-2,TRBJ2-1,CASSWDTGEQFF,TGTGCCAGCAGCTGGGACACTGGTGAGCAGTTCTTC
-,TRBD1,TRBV6-5,TRBJ1-1,CASSYRGVGGATEAFF,TGTGCCAGCAGTTACAGGGGGGTAGGGGGCGCGACTGAAGCTTTCTTT
few,TRBD1,TRBV7-9,TRBJ2-4,CASSWGDRVSIQYF,TGTGCCAGCAGCTGGGGGGACAGGGTGAGCATTCAGTACTTC
-,TRBD2,TRBV4-3,TRBJ2-3,CASSQQGLAGGTDTQYF,TGCGCCAGCAGCCAACAGGGACTAGCGGGGGGCACAGATACGCAGTATTTT
-,-,TRBV5-1,TRBJ1-1,CASSHRQVNTEAFF,TGCGCCAGCAGCCACCGACAGGTGAACACTGAAGCTTTCTTT
once,TRBD2,TRBV11-2,TRBJ2-1,CASSLRWSLPAGGEQFF,TGTGCCAGCAGCTTAAGGTGGTCCTTGCCAGCGGGAGGTGAGCAGTTCTTC
-,-,TRBV27,TRBJ2-4,CASSLYGDLSVAKNIQYF,TGTGCCAGCAGTTTATATGGGGATCTCTCGGTAGCCAAAAACATTCAGTACTTC
once,TRBD2,TRBV9,TRBJ2-3,CASSVGSGRMADTQYF,TGTGCCAGCAGCGTAGGCAGCGGGAGAATGGCAGATACGCAGTATTTT
-,TRBD2,TRBV6-5,TRBJ2-5,CASSKTSGSVETQYF,TGTGCCAGCAGCAAGACTAGCGGGAGCGTTGAGACCCAGTACTTC
-,-,TRBV4-1,TRBJ2-2,CASSLRTVFTGELFF,TGCGCCAGCAGCCTCCGGACAGTTTTTACCGGGGAGCTGTTTTTT
-,-,TRBV7-9,TRBJ2-7,CASSVSGMDYEQYF,TGTGCCAGCAGCGTATCCGGTATGGACTACGAGCAGTACTTC
-,TRBD1,TRBV6-5,TRBJ2-2,CASTQDRLTGELFF,TGTGCCAGCACCCAGGACAGGCTCACCGGGGAGCTGTTTTTT
-,TRBD2,TRBV7-3,TRBJ2-7,CASSPGLAEGNEQYF,TGTGCCAGCAGCCCTGGACTAGCGGAGGGTAACGAGCAGTACTTC